The 13 T cell receptor beta chains in this list originate from one sample, sequenced in a study of blood T cells in healthy people across ages (dated by TCRdb to between 2014 and 2017). Libraries were constructed by 5' RACE. The reads were generated on an Illumina HiSeq 2500. A second PCR of about 6 to 12 cycles was run with a J-beta primer mix and a sample-barcoded 5' primer. TCRdb redid the processing of the public reads, applying fastp at Q25 and MiXCR, and retained in-frame beta chains. Rows merge per CDR3 protein into single entries with the most common DNA and genes. Here the sample has around 400,000 distinct CDR3 sequences; roughly half occur a single time. The top ten hold 51% of the sample. Material for sequencing was blood. Receptors were obtained from a man aged 55 to 70 in good health.

The chain is built from TRBV21-1 and TRBJ2-1; the DNA was not used to check the table's D call, TRBD1. The end of the DNA fits TRBJ2-7 better, so the J call may be wrong. TRBV21-1 corresponds to a pseudogene. The CDR3 is made up of 16 amino acids. The CDR3 region has the DNA TGTGCCAGCAGCAAAGAAGGGGGGGGGTCCTACAATGAGCAGTACTTC. Encoded protein: CASSKEGGGSYNEQYF.

This clonotype showed up just once. The chain recombines TRBV20-1 with TRBJ2-1; D perhaps matches TRBD2 (5 bases). The CDR3 length is 12 residues. CDR1 is DFQATT, CDR2 SNEGSKA, per germline (reference sequence). The V end was cut by 6 bases, the J end by 6 bases, with 12 bases between. The CDR3 region is CSAEVLVNEQFF. The DNA of the CDR3 is TGCAGTGCGGAGGTATTGGTCAATGAGCAGTTCTTC.

This clonotype has only one observation. The chain combines TRBV11-1 with TRBJ2-7; possibly TRBD1 or TRBD2 for D (5 bases each). CDR1 and CDR2 from the germline V gene are SGHAT and FQDESV (reference sequence). The CDR3 has 15 residues. Trimming pared 5 bases from V and 7 bases from J, leaving 21 bases between. CDR3 sequence reads: CASSVRDGAYNEQYF. CDR3 DNA: TGTGCCAGCAGCGTCCGGGACGGCGCGTACAATGAGCAGTACTTC. The variable domain in full, with the rest retrieved from reference TRBV11-1 and TRBJ2-7, is EAEVAQSPRYKITEKSQAVAFWCDPISGHATLYWYRQILGQGPELLVQFQDESVVDDSQLPKDRFSAERLKGVDSTLKIQPAELGDSAMYLCASSVRDGAYNEQYFGPGTRLTVT.

The V gene is TRBV20-1, the J gene TRBJ2-3, with TRBD2 matching 12 bases. Trimming at V came to 4 bases and at J to 4 bases, leaving 3 bases not matched to a gene. The germline CDR1 and CDR2 sequences are DFQATT and SNEGSKA (reference sequence). CDR3 length: 14 residues. CDR3 residues: CSAKTSGSSDTQYF. The DNA of the CDR3 is TGCAGTGCTAAGACTAGCGGGAGTTCAGATACGCAGTATTTT.

This clonotype was counted only a few times. The rearrangement uses TRBV29-1 and TRBJ2-5; no clear D. V lost 4 bases and J 5 bases, leaving 11 bases between the germline ends. Germline V lookup: CDR1 SQVTM, CDR2 ANQGSEA. The CDR3 loop spans 12 amino acids. The CDR3 is CSVVSHDETQYF. The CDR3 nucleotides read TGCAGCGTTGTTAGCCATGATGAGACCCAGTACTTC.

Concerning this clonotype itself: At one of its ends the junction is not consistent with the germline gene, which may arise from a read error. V gene TRBV27 combines with J gene TRBJ2-7; perhaps TRBD2 as D (5 bases). Germline assignment: CDR1 MNHEY and CDR2 SMNVEV (reference sequence). The CDR3 spans 13 residues. Written as DNA, the CDR3 is TGTGCCAGCAGTTTTACGCTAGCCGGGGAGCTGTACTTC. Translation gives CASSFTLAGELYF.

The chain recombines TRBV29-1 with TRBJ2-2; TRBD2 matches 7 bases. Germline CDR1 SQVTM, CDR2 ANQGSEA. The CDR3 is 13 amino acids. Unmatched junction bases numbered 7, after V lost 7 bases and J lost 5 bases. The CDR3 bases are TGCAGCGGTCGAAGGGAGGGAACCGGGGAGCTGTTTTTT. As protein: CSGRREGTGELFF.

Concerning this clonotype: Since a much larger clone is just one base distant, this may be a read error. CDR3 sequence: CASRSVEVNEQFF. In DNA, the CDR3 is TGTGCCAGCAGGTCCGTGGAGGTCAATGAGCAGTTCTTC. The V and J genes are TRBV7-2 and TRBJ2-1; D might be TRBD2 (5 bases). This CDR3 contains 13 residues. Trimming pared 6 bases from V and 6 bases from J, leaving 12 bases between. Germline values: CDR1 SGHTA, CDR2 FQGNSA. The whole variable domain, filled in from reference TRBV7-2 and TRBJ2-1, reads GAGVSQSPSNKVTEKGKDVELRCDPISGHTALYWYRQSLGQGLEFLIYFQGNSAPDKSGLPSDRFSAERTGGSVSTLTIQRTQQEDSAVYLCASRSVEVNEQFFGPGTRLTVL.

This clonotype was picked up a small number of times. V usage is TRBV7-2 and J usage is TRBJ2-7; TRBD2 agrees at 7 bases. J gave up 6 bases and V 4 bases, and 12 bases lay outside the gene matches. This CDR3 has 15 amino acids. CDR1 and CDR2 (germline): SGHTA, FQGNSA. This CDR3 reads CASSSLMAGEREQYF. CDR3 nucleotide sequence: TGTGCCAGCAGCTCCCTGATGGCGGGAGAACGCGAGCAGTACTTC.

The rearrangement uses TRBV11-2 and TRBJ2-3, with 8 bases lining up with TRBD1. Germline assignment: CDR1 SGHAT and CDR2 FQNNGV. The trim removed 7 bases at V and 2 bases at J, leaving 5 bases unmatched. The CDR3 is 14 residues long. The CDR3 DNA reads as TGTGCCAGCAACCAGGGGGCCAACACAGATACGCAGTATTTT. Translating it yields CASNQGANTDTQYF.

This clonotype was seen a single time. V is TRBV29-1 and J is TRBJ2-1; 10 nucleotides align to TRBD2. The V and J ends lost 4 bases and 4 bases, in that order; junction bases with no gene match: 7. CDR1 SQVTM and CDR2 ANQGSEA come from the germline V gene. This CDR3 contains 15 residues. The CDR3 nucleotides read TGCAGCGTTGGCTTGGGGACTAGCGTTTACAATGAGCAGTTCTTC. Protein sequence: CSVGLGTSVYNEQFF.

As DNA, the CDR3 is TGTGCCAGCAGTTACGGTCCCGGACTAGCGATCTACGAGCAGTACTTC. It codes for CASSYGPGLAIYEQYF. The chain combines TRBV6-2 or TRBV6-3 with TRBJ2-5, with 9 nucleotides matching TRBD2. The end of the DNA aligns better with TRBJ2-7, so the J call may be wrong. The CDR3 sequence is 16 residues long. In germline, CDR1 is MNHEY, CDR2 SVGEGT.

This clonotype was seen at least ten times. Being one base from a much bigger clone, this may be a read error. The rearrangement joins TRBV20-1 to TRBJ2-5; 10 bases agree with TRBD2. The V gene's germline CDR1 is DFQATT and CDR2 SNEGSKA (reference sequence). The CDR3 runs 14 residues. The V segment lost 3 bases and the J segment 11 bases; nucleotides outside the gene matches: 12. The CDR3 loop reads CSASGTSVGNEQYF. For the CDR3, the DNA is TGCAGTGCTAGTGGGACTAGCGTAGGGAATGAGCAGTACTTC.